The clone carrying this T cell receptor beta chain has just a few counts. What it recognizes is unknown. The germline CDR1 and CDR2 sequences are MDHEN and SYDVKM. The CDR3 is made up of 13 amino acids. Deletions cut 5 bases from V and 3 bases from J, with 8 bases between. Some clones are missing from TCRdb's copy, which holds only in-frame ones; the method was immunoSEQ multiplex PCR. The data hold about 73,000 clones, with roughly 75% observed a single time. When less than 13 days of culture had elapsed, CD4+ T cells were isolated. All study participants received two doses of BNT162b2 or mRNA-1273 vaccine. These data are taken from a study of vaccination effects on CD4 cells after COVID-19.

Specimen: CD4+ T cells from PBMCs cultured without peptide, collected after COVID-19 vaccination. This chain connects TRBV28 to TRBJ1-3; D gene unclear. The receptor's source is a human donor who received a COVID-19 vaccine. CDR3 residues: CASSEVIGNTIYF. CDR3 nucleotides: TGTGCCAGCAGTGAGGTGATTGGAAACACCATATATTTT.